The text below deals with one T cell receptor beta chain. This sample is part of a study of blood T cell repertoires in COVID-19. Study-level background: From the United States, Italy and Spain came samples of acute and convalescent COVID-19.

Original data processing: It was from reference gene primer amplification that nucleated cell counts were estimated. Generated by immunoSEQ multiplex PCR, the TCRdb table keeps only in-frame clones and is missing some. The DNA was the basis for D and trimming; V, J and clone size are from that table. In the table there are 110,000 to 150,000 clones, 70% to 90% of which are singletons. Sequences were obtained from peripheral blood. The receptor was derived from a woman aged 80 or older with acute or convalescent COVID-19.

DNA for the CDR3: TGTGCCAGCAGCTCGGGACAGGGGACGGCAACTAATGAAAAACTGTTTTTT. This sequence encodes CASSSGQGTATNEKLFF. This rearrangement joins TRBV11-2 to TRBJ1-4, with 10 bases matching TRBD1. J lost 0 bases, V lost 4 bases, and 5 bases had no gene match. Looked up from germline, CDR1 is SGHAT and CDR2 is FQNNGV. The CDR3 is 17 amino acids.